The 20 T cell receptor beta chains presented below share a single source sample, sequenced in a study of immune heterogeneity within non-small cell lung tumors (dated by TCRdb to 2016 to 2018). The TCR template was genomic DNA extracted from bulk tumor tissue, and 600 ng of gDNA was amplified for each sample. During surgery, multiple biopsies were taken from each primary tumor, with sampling sites spaced as far apart as possible within the tumor mass. The study cohort was described as untreated, and the patients were newly diagnosed NSCLC cases having curative surgery. The instrument given in TCRdb is HiSeq X Ten. The TCR beta CDR3 region was amplified with a multiplex PCR system whose first round ran for approximately 11 cycles using 32 V-gene forward primers and 13 J-gene reverse primers. Through fastp at Q25 and MiXCR, TCRdb rebuilt clones from the public reads, retaining in-frame beta chains. CDR3 protein duplicates are merged, each entry listing the most common genes and DNA. The sample includes 2,500 to 3,000 distinct CDR3 sequences, with 20% to 30% observed a single time. In total, the top ten clones hold 15% to 20% of the sample.

The sample was lung tumor tissue. These receptors came from a female donor with non-small cell lung cancer.

This sequence joins TRBV18 and TRBJ2-5, with TRBD2 as a possible D gene (5 bases). Trimming stripped 2 bases from V and 0 bases from J, with 7 bases between. Germline CDR1 and CDR2: KGHSH and LQKENI. This CDR3 is 14 amino acids long. CDR3 region: CASSPSGNQETQYF. CDR3 in DNA: TGTGCCAGCTCACCATCGGGGAACCAAGAGACCCAGTACTTC.

With regard to this clonotype: One junction end does not reproduce the germline sequence, and a read error may be involved. The chain combines TRBV5-6 with TRBJ1-6; 7 bases agree with TRBD1. CDR1 and CDR2 (germline): SGHDT, YYEEEE. The CDR3 sequence is 17 residues long. CDR3 nucleotides: TGTGCCAGCAGCTCATCCGGGACAGAGTTCAATAATTCATCCCTCCACTTT. It is translated as CASSSSGTEFNNSSLHF.

This clonotype is categorized as medium-sized. The J gene is TRBJ2-7, the V gene TRBV20-1, with 12 bases aligning to TRBD1. V dropped 5 bases and J dropped 3; count of bases not matched to a gene: 8. Germline V gives CDR1 DFQATT, CDR2 SNEGSKA (reference sequence). This CDR3 contains 15 residues. This chain's CDR3 is CSAEGTGGAGYEQYF. Written as DNA, the CDR3 is TGCAGTGCTGAGGGGACAGGGGGCGCTGGCTACGAGCAGTACTTC.

This clonotype was observed a few times. This chain's CDR3 is CASSGGQGIYEQYF. CDR3 nucleotides: TGCGCCAGCAGTGGGGGACAGGGAATCTACGAGCAGTACTTC. The chain joins TRBV10-2 to TRBJ2-7; 9 bases map to TRBD1. The V gene's germline CDR1 is WSHSY and CDR2 SAAADI. V was clipped by 4 bases and J by 3 bases; unmatched bases: 4. The CDR3 length is 14 residues.

This rearrangement joins TRBV20-1 to TRBJ2-7; D is undetermined. CDR1 DFQATT and CDR2 SNEGSKA come from the germline V gene (reference sequence). This CDR3 has 12 residues. Trimming removed 6 bases from V and 5 bases from J, with 14 bases in between. Here the CDR3 DNA reads TGCAGTGCAAAACCACATGTGGACGAGCAGTACTTC. Its protein is CSAKPHVDEQYF.

The V call is TRBV10-2, the J call TRBJ1-1; 8 bases are a match to TRBD1. Germline assignment: CDR1 WSHSY and CDR2 SAAADI. This CDR3 has 14 amino acids. Trimming took 6 bases from V and 1 from J; bases not matched to a gene: 4. This CDR3 is CASRQGGENTEAFF. Here the CDR3 DNA reads TGCGCCAGCAGACAGGGGGGGGAGAACACTGAAGCTTTCTTT.

This clonotype was observed a handful of times. The chain carries TRBV19 and TRBJ1-1, with TRBD1 matching over 7 bases. V dropped 6 bases and J dropped 3; count of bases not matched to a gene: 4. Germline V gene sequence: CDR1 LNHDA, CDR2 SQIVND (reference sequence). The CDR3 spans 13 residues. The CDR3: CASRTGPDTEAFF. CDR3 nucleotides: TGTGCCAGTAGGACAGGGCCGGACACTGAAGCTTTCTTT.

This clonotype appeared a few times. The chain employs TRBV7-8 and TRBJ2-1, with TRBD2 matching 8 bases. V gave up 7 bases and J gave up 5 bases; unmatched junction bases: 10. CDR1 is SGHVS and CDR2 is FQNEAQ in the germline V gene. This CDR3 is built from 15 residues. The CDR3: CASNGGVTANNEQFF. As DNA, the CDR3 is TGTGCCAGCAACGGGGGGGTCACGGCAAACAATGAGCAGTTCTTC. Variable domain in full (rest from reference TRBV7-8 and TRBJ2-1): GAGVSQSPRYKVAKRGQDVALRCDPISGHVSLFWYQQALGQGPEFLTYFQNEAQLDKSGLPSDRFFAERPEGSVSTLKIQRTQQEDSAVYLCASNGGVTANNEQFFGPGTRLTVL.

V is TRBV20-1 and J is TRBJ2-2; 8 bases are shared with TRBD2. The CDR3 runs to 14 residues. Germline V gene sequence: CDR1 DFQATT, CDR2 SNEGSKA (reference sequence). Trimming took 7 bases from V and 5 from J; bases not matched to a gene: 9. Here the CDR3 reads CSVGSGSLTGELFF. Written as DNA, the CDR3 is TGCAGTGTGGGGAGCGGGAGTTTGACCGGGGAGCTGTTTTTT.

Sample share makes this clonotype medium-sized. This sequence joins TRBV20-1 and TRBJ1-3; D gene ambiguous. CDR1 is DFQATT, CDR2 SNEGSKA, per germline (reference sequence). This CDR3 contains 18 residues. Trimming shortened V by 0 bases and J by 0 bases, and 18 bases separated the two germline ends. CDR3 residues: CSAREEGRTEYSGNTIYF. The CDR3 DNA reads TGCAGTGCTAGAGAGGAGGGCCGGACTGAATACTCTGGAAACACCATATATTTT.

This clonotype turned up a few times. The gene calls are TRBV20-1 and TRBJ1-1; D is unclear. Trimming pared 0 bases from V and 4 bases from J, leaving 9 bases between. CDR3 size: 13 residues. Germline-derived CDR1 and CDR2 are DFQATT and SNEGSKA (reference sequence). The CDR3 is CSARDSVSTEAFF. DNA for the CDR3: TGCAGTGCTAGAGATTCTGTATCCACTGAAGCTTTCTTT.

Within the sample, this clonotype is medium-sized. The chain combines TRBV28 with TRBJ1-2, with TRBD1 matching over 8 bases. This CDR3 has 14 amino acids. With V trimmed by 10 bases and J by 4 bases, 11 bases remained unmatched. Germline CDR1 and CDR2: MDHEN and SYDVKM. This CDR3 is CAIPAPGQVYGYTF. The CDR3, as DNA: TGTGCCATCCCCGCACCGGGACAGGTCTATGGCTACACCTTC.

V gene TRBV2 combines with J gene TRBJ2-1, with 12 positions matching TRBD2. Germline lookup yields CDR1 SNHLY and CDR2 FYNNEI. Trimming cost V 3 bases and J 7 bases; bases outside gene matches: 19. The CDR3 is 20 residues long. The CDR3 reads CASSDRWMGSTSGRSNEQFF. Written as DNA, the CDR3 is TGTGCCAGCAGTGATCGATGGATGGGTTCGACTAGCGGGAGATCGAATGAGCAGTTCTTC. Complete variable domain (other parts from reference TRBV2 and TRBJ2-1): EPEVTQTPSHQVTQMGQEVILRCVPISNHLYFYWYRQILGQKVEFLVSFYNNEISEKSEIFDDQFSVERPDGSNFTLKIRSTKLEDSAMYFCASSDRWMGSTSGRSNEQFFGPGTRLTVL.

This clonotype was detected a few times. The genes are TRBV6-5 and TRBJ1-1, with 7 bases identical to TRBD1. The CDR3 sequence is 14 residues long. The V segment lost 2 bases and the J segment 0 bases; nucleotides outside the gene matches: 0. Germline V gene lookup returns CDR1 MNHEY and CDR2 SVGAGI. The CDR3 spells CASSYGTVNTEAFF. CDR3 nucleotide sequence: TGTGCCAGCAGTTACGGGACAGTGAACACTGAAGCTTTCTTT.

There are a few counts of this clonotype. The chain is built from TRBV27 and TRBJ1-2; 9 positions agree with TRBD1. Germline-derived CDR1 and CDR2 are MNHEY and SMNVEV (reference sequence). V lost 6 bases and J lost 1; bases outside the gene matches: 15. This CDR3 is 18 amino acids long. The CDR3 loop reads CASSLTGTGRFGNYGYTF. The CDR3, as DNA: TGTGCCAGCAGCTTAACCGGGACAGGGCGATTCGGTAACTATGGCTACACCTTC.

CDR3 region: CASSSFGTLHTGDQPQHF. CDR3 DNA sequence: TGTGCCAGCAGCTCTTTCGGGACACTTCACACGGGCGATCAGCCCCAGCATTTT. The chain recombines TRBV12-3 or TRBV12-4 with TRBJ1-5, with D possibly matching TRBD1 (6 bases). V gave up 6 bases and J gave up 5 bases, with 26 bases separating them. The CDR3 length is 18 residues.

V is TRBV5-1 and J is TRBJ2-7, with 8 bases lining up with TRBD2. After removal of 0 bases from V and 5 bases from J, the junction contained 4 bases not matched to a gene. The germline gives CDR1 SGHRS, CDR2 YFSETQ. The CDR3 covers 14 residues. CDR3 amino acids: CASSLGQTSDEQYF. CDR3 DNA: TGCGCCAGCAGCTTGGGGCAGACTAGCGACGAGCAGTACTTC.

CDR3 loop: CASGTTEAFF. The CDR3, as DNA: TGTGCCAGCGGTACGACTGAAGCTTTCTTT. This chain uses TRBV25-1 with TRBJ1-1; D not resolved. Germline V gene sequence: CDR1 MGHDK, CDR2 SYGVNS. The CDR3 covers 10 residues. V lost 8 bases and J lost 5, with 6 bases in between.

DNA of the CDR3: TGCAGTGCCAGGGGGGCCCGGAACCACAATGAGCAGTTCTTC. Translating gives CSARGARNHNEQFF. The V call is TRBV20-1, the J call TRBJ2-1, with D possibly matching TRBD1 (7 bases). The V end lost 6 bases, the J end lost 5 bases, and 17 bases lay between the germline ends. This CDR3 is built from 14 residues. CDR1 and CDR2 from the germline V gene are DFQATT and SNEGSKA (reference sequence).

This rearrangement joins TRBV7-2 to TRBJ1-5; D uncertain. Per germline, CDR1 SGHTA and CDR2 FQGNSA. The CDR3 is made up of 15 amino acids. The ends were cut back, 4 bases at V and 3 bases at J, with 13 bases in the middle. CDR3 in amino acids: CASSSHGGLNQPQHF. CDR3 nucleotides: TGTGCCAGCAGCTCCCACGGCGGACTCAATCAGCCCCAGCATTTT.